Listed here are 18 T cell receptor beta chains from one sample, sequenced in a study of T cell changes during pregnancy in multiple sclerosis. Sequenced by immunoSEQ multiplex PCR; TCRdb stores in-frame clones only, minus some. The top ten clones hold about 0.45% of a sample with around 83,000 clones, 90% to 95% of them seen once. The sample in question was CD4+ T cells from peripheral blood mononuclear cells, obtained in the second trimester of pregnancy. Receptor source: a female donor with multiple sclerosis, enrolled in a pregnancy study.

Points on this clone: An end of the junction does not agree with germline; a read error may underlie this. The V gene is TRBV7-2, the J gene TRBJ2-3, with 11 bases aligning to TRBD2. The CDR3 covers 15 residues. The germline V gene encodes CDR1 SGHTA and CDR2 FQGNSA. The CDR3 reads CASTLAGGPTDTQYF. The CDR3 coding sequence is TGTGCCAGCACCTTAGCGGGGGGGCCGACAGATACGCAGTATTTT.

The chain carries TRBV5-1 and TRBJ1-2, with TRBD1 identical over 12 bases. From germline, CDR1 is SGHRS and CDR2 YFSETQ. This CDR3 is 15 amino acids long. V trimming: 4 bases; J trimming: 4 bases; junction bases outside the gene matches: 5. CDR3 DNA sequence: TGCGCCAGCAGCGAGGGGACAGGGGGCCCCTATGGCTACACCTTC. Its translation: CASSEGTGGPYGYTF.

The chain employs TRBV30 and TRBJ1-4; 9 bases align to TRBD1. V shed 5 bases, J shed 7 bases, and the junction held 14 bases outside the gene matches. In germline, CDR1 is GTSNPN, CDR2 SVGIG (reference sequence). The CDR3 runs 16 residues. CDR3 in DNA: TGTGCCTGGGGGCCAGACAGGGGGAGGGTGGGTGAAAAACTGTTTTTT. Translation: CAWGPDRGRVGEKLFF.

V usage is TRBV6-5 and J usage is TRBJ1-1; D remains unclear. The CDR3 has 11 residues. Germline-derived CDR1 and CDR2 are MNHEY and SVGAGI. The V end lost 6 bases, the J end lost 5 bases, and 7 bases lay between the germline ends. The CDR3 sequence is CASSAGTEAFF. CDR3 bases: TGTGCCAGCAGCGCCGGGACTGAAGCTTTCTTT.

The chain recombines TRBV23-1 with TRBJ1-2, with TRBD1 matching 7 bases. TRBV23-1 is annotated as an ORF whose role is uncertain. Trimming took 8 bases from V and 6 from J; bases not matched to a gene: 3. The CDR3 is 11 residues long. Here the CDR3 reads CASGQGDGYTF. In DNA form, the CDR3 reads TGCGCCAGCGGGCAGGGGGATGGCTACACCTTC.

V gene TRBV7-3 combines with J gene TRBJ1-1, with D perhaps TRBD1 (5 bases). Trimming took off 5 bases at V and 7 bases at J, with 20 bases between the two ends. This CDR3 spans 15 amino acids. CDR1 is SGHTA, CDR2 FQGTGA, per germline. CDR3 region: CASSPGHFRSDEAFF. In DNA form, the CDR3 reads TGTGCCAGCAGCCCAGGACATTTTCGTTCAGATGAAGCTTTCTTT.

This rearrangement joins TRBV7-2 to TRBJ1-2, with 7 bases fitting TRBD1. The CDR3 has 15 amino acids. The germline CDR1 and CDR2 sequences are SGHTA and FQGNSA. V was clipped by 1 base and J by 4 bases; unmatched bases: 6. CDR3 nucleotides: TGTGCCAGCAGCTTAGGACAGGGTGGAGCCTATGGCTACACCTTC. It encodes CASSLGQGGAYGYTF. Drawing the rest from reference TRBV7-2 and TRBJ1-2, the complete variable domain is GAGVSQSPSNKVTEKGKDVELRCDPISGHTALYWYRQSLGQGLEFLIYFQGNSAPDKSGLPSDRFSAERTGGSVSTLTIQRTQQEDSAVYLCASSLGQGGAYGYTFGSGTRLTVV.

The chain is built from TRBV6-5 and TRBJ2-1; perhaps TRBD2 as D (6 bases). The germline V and J ends were trimmed by 7 bases and 9 bases, with 22 bases remaining between them. In germline, CDR1 is MNHEY, CDR2 SVGAGI. The CDR3 sequence is 15 residues long. This chain's CDR3 is CASKGRGSVISEQFF. The CDR3 DNA reads as TGTGCCAGCAAGGGACGGGGGTCGGTCATCAGTGAGCAGTTCTTC.

The CDR3 loop reads CASSATGTDGYTF. In nucleotides, the CDR3 is TGTGCCAGCAGTGCAACAGGGACGGATGGCTACACCTTC. The rearrangement links TRBV2 to TRBJ1-2, with D maybe TRBD1 (6 bases). V lost 4 bases, J lost 6 bases, and 12 bases lay in between. CDR1 and CDR2 from the germline V gene are SNHLY and FYNNEI. CDR3 length equals 13 residues.

The chain employs TRBV5-1 and TRBJ2-3; D uncertain. V lost 0 bases and J 2 bases, leaving 7 bases between the germline ends. The CDR3 extends over 14 amino acids. From germline, CDR1 is SGHRS and CDR2 YFSETQ. The CDR3 here is CASSLGHSTDTQYF. CDR3 nucleotide sequence: TGCGCCAGCAGCTTGGGACATTCCACAGATACGCAGTATTTT.

This chain joins TRBV5-1 and TRBJ1-2; a weak D match, TRBD1 (6 bases). V lost 2 bases and J 8 bases, leaving 13 bases between the germline ends. The CDR3 runs to 13 residues. From germline, CDR1 is SGHRS and CDR2 YFSETQ. This CDR3 reads CASSLTGMEGYTF. DNA of the CDR3: TGCGCCAGCAGCTTAACAGGGATGGAGGGCTACACCTTC.

This rearrangement joins TRBV19 to TRBJ2-1; D uncertain. The germline gives CDR1 LNHDA, CDR2 SQIVND (reference sequence). The CDR3 loop spans 16 amino acids. V was trimmed by 6 bases and J by 4 bases, leaving 19 bases between them. This chain's CDR3 is CASSNILRSKYNEQFF. The CDR3 DNA sequence: TGTGCCAGTAGCAACATACTACGGTCGAAGTACAATGAGCAGTTCTTC.

The count of this clone is one. The V gene is TRBV2, the J gene TRBJ1-3; the D is unclear. Looked up from germline, CDR1 is SNHLY and CDR2 is FYNNEI. This CDR3 contains 13 residues. Trimming pared 7 bases from V and 0 bases from J, leaving 7 bases between. CDR3 bases: TGTGCCAGCAACGGACTCTCTGGAAACACCATATATTTT. It specifies CASNGLSGNTIYF.

The V and J genes are TRBV27 and TRBJ1-6; D is ambiguous. The V end was cut by 7 bases, the J end by 4 bases, with 8 bases between. Germline V gene lookup returns CDR1 MNHEY and CDR2 SMNVEV (reference sequence). The CDR3 spans 13 residues. CDR3 DNA: TGTGCCAGCAAAATCGGGTATAATTCACCCCTCCACTTT. It encodes CASKIGYNSPLHF.

The chain links TRBV7-8 to TRBJ1-5; TRBD1 matches 9 bases. After removal of 6 bases from V and 7 bases from J, the junction contained 4 bases not matched to a gene. This CDR3 comprises 13 residues. CDR1 is SGHVS and CDR2 is FQNEAQ in the germline V gene. This chain's CDR3 is CASSRQGEQPQHF. In DNA form, the CDR3 reads TGTGCCAGCAGTCGACAGGGGGAGCAGCCCCAGCATTTT. Full variable domain (remainder filled in from reference TRBV7-8 and TRBJ1-5): GAGVSQSPRYKVAKRGQDVALRCDPISGHVSLFWYQQALGQGPEFLTYFQNEAQLDKSGLPSDRFFAERPEGSVSTLKIQRTQQEDSAVYLCASSRQGEQPQHFGDGTRLSIL.

The rearrangement uses TRBV5-1 and TRBJ2-1, with 9 bases that match TRBD2. Trimming removed 4 bases from V and 0 bases from J; junction bases left unmatched: 2. The length of the CDR3 is 15 residues. From germline, CDR1 is SGHRS and CDR2 YFSETQ. The DNA of the CDR3 is TGCGCCAGCAGCATTAGCGGGGGCTCCTACAATGAGCAGTTCTTC. This translates into CASSISGGSYNEQFF.

This clone was counted once. The chain combines TRBV19 with TRBJ1-5, with TRBD1 as a possible D gene (6 bases). Germline CDR1 LNHDA, CDR2 SQIVND (reference sequence). V gave up 5 bases and J gave up 0 bases, with 14 bases separating them. This CDR3 is built from 16 residues. In nucleotides, the CDR3 is TGTGCCAGTAGTTCCCTACGACAGGTTAGCAATCAGCCCCAGCATTTT. It translates to CASSSLRQVSNQPQHF.

V and J are TRBV5-4 and TRBJ2-7, with 8 bases identical to TRBD1. The CDR3 totals 15 residues. Trimming at V came to 1 base and at J to 1 base, leaving 4 bases not matched to a gene. The V gene's germline CDR1 is SGHNT and CDR2 YYREEE (reference sequence). DNA of the CDR3: TGTGCCAGCAGCTTGTACGGGACAGGTTCCTACGAGCAGTACTTC. It yields the protein CASSLYGTGSYEQYF.